The 29 T cell receptor beta chains below were found in one sample sequenced in a study of blood T cell repertoires in COVID-19. Profiling relied on immunoSEQ multiplex PCR, and the TCRdb table lists in-frame clones only, not all of them. Among about 220,000 clones listed, roughly nine tenths were seen once. The sample consisted of PBMCs or T cells enriched from blood (not recorded which). The origin of the receptors is a woman younger than 30 in a cohort exposed to, infected with or recovered from COVID-19 (not recorded which).

The chain joins TRBV6-5 to TRBJ1-1; TRBD1 matches at 9 bases. The trim removed 2 bases at V and 5 bases at J, leaving 6 bases unmatched. CDR1 MNHEY and CDR2 SVGAGI come from the germline V gene. This CDR3 comprises 15 residues. The CDR3 DNA follows: TGTGCCAGCAGTTACGCATTAGGACAGGGGACTGAAGCTTTCTTT. It specifies CASSYALGQGTEAFF.

The chain is built from TRBV20-1 and TRBJ1-1; TRBD1 is a possible D gene (6 bases). Germline CDR1 is DFQATT and CDR2 is SNEGSKA (reference sequence). Between the trimmed V and J ends, which lost 3 bases and 3 bases, there was a span of 11 bases. CDR3 length: 13 residues. In DNA, the CDR3 is TGCAGTGCTAGTCAGGGGACGGACACTGAAGCTTTCTTT. Translating gives CSASQGTDTEAFF.

The chain's CDR3 is CASSPGTLNYGYTF. CDR3 bases: TGTGCCAGCAGCCCCGGGACACTAAACTATGGCTACACCTTC. This sequence joins TRBV5-8 and TRBJ1-2; perhaps TRBD1 as D (6 bases). The CDR3 is 14 residues long. Deletions cut 4 bases from V and 2 bases from J, with 12 bases between. CDR1 is SGHTS, CDR2 YDEGEE, per germline.

This chain links TRBV24-1 with TRBJ2-3; 10 positions match TRBD2. This CDR3 comprises 17 residues. Trimming cost V 5 bases and J 4 bases; bases outside gene matches: 11. Per germline, CDR1 KGHDR and CDR2 SFDVKD. CDR3 sequence: CATSGLSGGAFADTQYF. CDR3 nucleotides: TGTGCCACCAGTGGCCTCAGCGGGGGGGCCTTTGCAGATACGCAGTATTTT.

The J gene is TRBJ1-5, the V gene TRBV12-3 or TRBV12-4; TRBD1 agrees at 8 bases. With 6 bases clipped from V and 3 bases from J, the junction kept 1 base outside the gene matches. The CDR3 loop spans 13 amino acids. The CDR3 DNA sequence: TGTGCCAGCAGGACAGGGGTCAATCAGCCCCAGCATTTT. It encodes CASRTGVNQPQHF.

V usage is TRBV5-4 and J usage is TRBJ2-7; possibly TRBD2 for D (5 bases). The V end lost 4 bases, the J end lost 0 bases, and 14 bases lay between the germline ends. Germline lookup yields CDR1 SGHNT and CDR2 YYREEE (reference sequence). This CDR3 has 15 amino acids. Written as DNA, the CDR3 is TGTGCCAGCAGCGTAGGACTGGGGAGCTCCTACGAGCAGTACTTC. This encodes CASSVGLGSSYEQYF.

This sequence joins TRBV10-2 and TRBJ1-2, with D maybe TRBD1 (6 bases). Germline CDR1 WSHSY, CDR2 SAAADI. This CDR3 has 14 amino acids. V gave up 3 bases and J gave up 0 bases, with 8 bases separating them. CDR3 region: CASSDDRTNYGYTF. CDR3 in DNA: TGCGCCAGCAGTGACGACAGGACTAACTATGGCTACACCTTC.

The chain couples TRBV30 to TRBJ1-4; 9 bases line up with TRBD1. CDR1 is GTSNPN and CDR2 is SVGIG in the germline V gene (reference sequence). With V trimmed by 6 bases and J by 8 bases, 19 bases remained unmatched. The CDR3 is 17 amino acids. CDR3 bases: TGTGCCTGTCTCCCGGGACAGGGAGGGGTGGTGGAAGAAAAACTGTTTTTT. Translation: CACLPGQGGVVEEKLFF.

This chain links TRBV4-1 with TRBJ2-1, with 7 bases aligning to TRBD2. Germline loops: CDR1 MGHRA, CDR2 YSYEKL. CDR3 size: 16 residues. Trimming at V came to 4 bases and at J to 6 bases, leaving 12 bases not matched to a gene. Here the CDR3 DNA reads TGCGCCAGCAGCCCCCCCCGCTTGCGGGGGATCAATGAGCAGTTCTTC. Translating it yields CASSPPRLRGINEQFF.

The CDR3 region is CASSLGGENTEAFF. For the CDR3, the DNA is TGCGCCAGCAGCTTAGGGGGTGAGAACACTGAAGCTTTCTTT. The chain joins TRBV5-1 to TRBJ1-1; tentative D call: TRBD1 (6 bases). Trimming left V 2 bases short and J 1 base short, with 9 bases between. Germline V gene sequence: CDR1 SGHRS, CDR2 YFSETQ. The CDR3 has 14 residues.

This clone was picked up a small number of times. CDR3: CASSSRVANQPQHF. DNA for the CDR3: TGCGCCAGCAGCTCCAGGGTCGCCAATCAGCCCCAGCATTTT. V is TRBV5-1 and J is TRBJ1-5; perhaps TRBD1 as D (5 bases). This CDR3 is 14 amino acids long. Trimming removed 3 bases at V and 3 bases at J, with 10 bases between. Germline CDR1 reads SGHRS; CDR2 reads YFSETQ.

The V and J genes are TRBV7-2 and TRBJ2-7; 9 bases map to TRBD1. The CDR3 loop spans 15 amino acids. Germline CDR1 and CDR2: SGHTA and FQGNSA. Trimming at V came to 3 bases and at J to 3 bases, leaving 6 bases not matched to a gene. CDR3 amino acids: CASSFTGGGSYEQYF. In DNA, the CDR3 is TGTGCCAGCAGCTTTACAGGGGGCGGCAGCTACGAGCAGTACTTC.

The V and J genes are TRBV5-1 and TRBJ2-2; 9 positions agree with TRBD2. Per germline, CDR1 SGHRS and CDR2 YFSETQ. The J segment lost 8 bases and the V segment lost 2 bases, leaving 1 base of the junction unmatched. There are 13 residues in the CDR3. The CDR3 DNA is TGCGCCAGCAGCTTTACTAGCGGGGGGGAGCTGTTTTTT. It translates to CASSFTSGGELFF.

CDR3 coding DNA: TGTGCCAGCAGCTTGCGGACAGGGGCCACTGAAGCTTTCTTT. This gives the protein CASSLRTGATEAFF. The chain couples TRBV5-5 to TRBJ1-1, with TRBD1 identical over 9 bases. The CDR3 is 14 amino acids. Germline assignment: CDR1 SGHKS and CDR2 YYEKEE (reference sequence). V was pared by 1 base and J by 4 bases, with 2 bases of the junction left unmatched.

This chain links TRBV11-2 with TRBJ2-7; 8 nucleotides agree with TRBD1. The CDR3 is 14 amino acids. Germline CDR1 and CDR2: SGHAT and FQNNGV. Trimming cost V 5 bases and J 2 bases; bases outside gene matches: 5. The CDR3 DNA reads TGTGCCAGCAGCGGAAGACAGGGGACCTACGAGCAGTACTTC. Protein: CASSGRQGTYEQYF.

The genes are TRBV5-4 and TRBJ2-3; no definite D call. Trimming cost V 0 bases and J 3 bases, with 5 bases left between them. The CDR3 has 13 residues. Germline CDR1 SGHNT, CDR2 YYREEE (reference sequence). CDR3 sequence (DNA): TGTGCCAGCAGCTTGGCCCGGACAGATACGCAGTATTTT. This gives the protein CASSLARTDTQYF.

The chain has TRBV5-8 and TRBJ2-7, with D hard to call. In germline, CDR1 is SGHTS, CDR2 YDEGEE. V shed 1 base and J shed 3 bases, with 14 bases lying between them. This CDR3 spans 15 amino acids. CDR3: CASSLNSLDGYEQYF. The CDR3 DNA follows: TGTGCCAGCAGCTTGAACAGCCTTGACGGCTACGAGCAGTACTTC.

Comments on this clone: Because the CDR3 is missing its conserved closing phenylalanine or tryptophan, this is likely a read error. The DNA is omitted, as the CDR3 cannot be located on it reliably, and the CDR3 follows TCRdb's listing. The J gene is TRBJ2-7, the V gene TRBV19; the DNA was not used to check the table's D call, TRBD1. Looked up from germline, CDR1 is LNHDA and CDR2 is SQIVND (reference sequence). Termini included, the CDR3 measures 12 amino acids. The CDR3 sequence is CASSDRQGRTFI.

CDR3 region: CAVSGGQVGNTIYF. The CDR3 DNA reads TGTGCCGTCTCGGGGGGACAGGTTGGAAACACCATATATTTT. This rearrangement joins TRBV6-5 to TRBJ1-3, with TRBD1 matching over 8 bases. Germline lookup yields CDR1 MNHEY and CDR2 SVGAGI. The trim removed 11 bases at V and 3 bases at J, leaving 9 bases unmatched. This CDR3 comprises 14 residues.

The V and J genes are TRBV11-2 and TRBJ2-1, with 7 nucleotides matching TRBD2. V shed 6 bases, J shed 9 bases, and the junction held 8 bases outside the gene matches. The CDR3 covers 13 residues. The germline V gene has CDR1 SGHAT and CDR2 FQNNGV. The CDR3, as DNA: TGTGCCAGCAGGGGAGCGGGACTGAGTGAGCAGTTCTTC. The encoded protein is CASRGAGLSEQFF.

The V and J genes are TRBV28 and TRBJ1-1, with TRBD1 matching 8 bases. This CDR3 has 16 amino acids. The germline gives CDR1 MDHEN, CDR2 SYDVKM. The ends lost 8 bases at V and 6 bases at J; junction bases unmatched: 17. The CDR3 DNA sequence: TGTGCCAGCGGAGGGAGGGGGACAGGAGTTTGGGCTGAAGCTTTCTTT. Translation: CASGGRGTGVWAEAFF.

This chain connects TRBV28 to TRBJ2-1, with TRBD2 identical over 7 bases. Germline CDR1 and CDR2: MDHEN and SYDVKM. This CDR3 has 15 amino acids. J lost 5 bases, V lost 7 bases, and 11 bases had no gene match. In nucleotides, the CDR3 is TGTGCCAGCATCCCAGCCGGGACTAACCACAATGAGCAGTTCTTC. Translated, it gives CASIPAGTNHNEQFF.

J is TRBJ1-1 and V is TRBV29-1, with D perhaps TRBD1 (5 bases). The CDR3 is made up of 12 amino acids. From germline, CDR1 is SQVTM and CDR2 ANQGSEA. The V end lost 2 bases, the J end lost 4 bases, and 8 bases lay between the germline ends. This CDR3 is CSVEQGGTEAFF. In DNA, the CDR3 is TGCAGCGTTGAACAGGGAGGCACTGAAGCTTTCTTT.

The chain employs TRBV29-1 and TRBJ1-1, with D unclear. Germline V gives CDR1 SQVTM, CDR2 ANQGSEA. This CDR3 contains 12 residues. The germline V and J ends were trimmed by 2 bases and 7 bases, with 11 bases remaining between them. The CDR3 DNA is TGCAGCGTTGAATCCGTTAGCATTGAAGCTTTCTTT. Its translation is CSVESVSIEAFF. Filled out from reference TRBV29-1 and TRBJ1-1, the complete variable domain reads SAVISQKPSRDICQRGTSLTIQCQVDSQVTMMFWYRQQPGQSLTLIATANQGSEATYESGFVIDKFPISRPNLTFSTLTVSNMSPEDSSIYLCSVESVSIEAFFGQGTRLTVV.

The rearrangement joins TRBV12-5 to TRBJ1-2; 7 bases match TRBD1. Trimming took 6 bases from V and 2 from J; bases not matched to a gene: 6. CDR1 and CDR2 from the germline V gene are LGHNT and FRNRAP. The CDR3 is 14 residues long. CDR3 DNA: TGTGCTAGTGGCACAGGGGCCGAGAACTATGGCTACACCTTC. This gives the protein CASGTGAENYGYTF.

The CDR3 loop is CASSEFTQGYEQYF. The CDR3 coding sequence is TGTGCCAGCAGCGAATTCACTCAGGGCTACGAGCAGTACTTC. The chain uses TRBV9 and TRBJ2-7; D might be TRBD1 (5 bases). The germline CDR1 and CDR2 sequences are SGDLS and YYNGEE. The CDR3 sequence is 14 residues long. V lost 3 bases, J lost 3 bases, and 13 bases lay in between.

The genes are TRBV5-6 and TRBJ2-1; 9 bases are a match to TRBD2. CDR1 is SGHDT and CDR2 is YYEEEE in the germline V gene. The CDR3 spans 17 residues. The V gene end was trimmed by 0 bases and the J gene end by 2 bases; junction bases not matched to a gene: 6. This CDR3 is CASSLAPAGGPYNEQFF. In DNA, the CDR3 is TGTGCCAGCAGCTTGGCCCCAGCGGGGGGACCCTACAATGAGCAGTTCTTC.

The V gene is TRBV11-3, the J gene TRBJ2-1, with D possibly TRBD1 on 6 matching bases. The V end was cut by 3 bases, the J end by 7 bases, with 10 bases between. The CDR3 loop spans 13 amino acids. Germline CDR1 SGHNT, CDR2 YENEEA. The CDR3 protein is CASSFRTDNEQFF. The CDR3 DNA is TGTGCCAGCAGCTTCAGGACAGATAATGAGCAGTTCTTC.

The chain employs TRBV27 and TRBJ2-6; D might be TRBD1 (5 bases). Trimming cost V 5 bases and J 0 bases, with 17 bases left between them. In germline, CDR1 is MNHEY, CDR2 SMNVEV (reference sequence). The CDR3 sequence is 18 residues long. Here the CDR3 reads CASSRQPEVFSGANVLTF. DNA of the CDR3: TGTGCCAGCAGTCGACAGCCCGAGGTATTCTCTGGGGCCAACGTCCTGACTTTC.